The entry below gives a single T cell receptor beta chain sequence along with its context. TCRdb used MiXCR to reprocess the 5' RACE reads, holding one entry per CDR3 protein. The sample contains 35,000 to 50,000 distinct CDR3 sequences, roughly 30% of which appear only once. CDR1 and CDR2 from the germline V gene are MNHEY and SMNVEV (reference sequence). The length of the CDR3 is 14 residues. V lost 8 bases, J lost 0 bases, and 7 bases stayed unmatched. V is TRBV27 and J is TRBJ2-7; 7 nucleotides line up with TRBD1. Sequenced: tumor-infiltrating memory CD4+ T cells sorted from the breast tumor. This sample's subset: memory CD4+ T cells, CD4+CD45RO+CD25-. The sequence was collected from a female donor with breast cancer. DNA of the CDR3: TGTGCCAGCGGGTTGACAGGGCCCTCCTACGAGCAGTACTTC. This codes for CASGLTGPSYEQYF.